The 15 T cell receptor beta chains below were found in one sample sequenced in a study of Graves' ophthalmopathy and Graves' hyperthyroidism. From RNA, the CDR3 regions of TCR beta chains were amplified and sequenced. Investigators did first-round RT-PCR with HTBI primers, then second-round multiplex PCR. One entry per CDR3 protein results from TCRdb running MiXCR on the multiplex PCR reads. The table lists nearly 400,000 distinct CDR3 sequences, about 18% of them singletons. Sequenced input: peripheral blood. These receptor sequences come from a woman aged 18-29 years with Graves' ophthalmopathy.

This clonotype showed up many times. The chain carries TRBV13 and TRBJ2-7; the match to TRBD1 covers 7 bases. CDR3 length: 15 residues. The germline CDR1 and CDR2 sequences are PRHDT and FYEKMQ (reference sequence). V was clipped by 5 bases and J by 3 bases; unmatched bases: 10. Written as DNA, the CDR3 is TGTGCCAGCAGCGGCCGGGACAGATTCCTCTACGAGCAGTACTTC. Amino acid sequence: CASSGRDRFLYEQYF.

This clonotype came up many times. This chain links TRBV6-2 or TRBV6-3 with TRBJ1-5; 10 nucleotides line up with TRBD1. This CDR3 comprises 14 residues. V was clipped by 4 bases and J by 6 bases; unmatched bases: 3. Per the germline V gene, CDR1 is MNHEY and CDR2 is SVGEGT. CDR3 coding DNA: TGTGCCAGCAGTTCGGGACAGGGGTTTCAGCCCCAGCATTTT. It is translated as CASSSGQGFQPQHF.

This clonotype was recorded many times. The CDR3 nucleotides are TGTGCCAGCAGCCCAGGGACCCTAGCCAAAAACATTCAGTACTTC. It translates to CASSPGTLAKNIQYF. This chain joins TRBV14 and TRBJ2-4; D is perhaps TRBD1 or TRBD2 (5 bases each). The germline V gene encodes CDR1 SGHDN and CDR2 FVKESK. The CDR3 spans 15 residues. V dropped 4 bases and J dropped 0 bases, with 10 bases sitting between them. The whole variable domain, filled in from reference TRBV14 and TRBJ2-4, reads EAGVTQFPSHSVIEKGQTVTLRCDPISGHDNLYWYRRVMGKEIKFLLHFVKESKQDESGMPNNRFLAERTGGTYSTLKVQPAELEDSGVYFCASSPGTLAKNIQYFGAGTRLSVL.

The J gene is TRBJ1-5, the V gene TRBV15; D is possibly TRBD1 (5 bases). V lost 5 bases, J lost 3 bases, and 20 bases lay in between. The germline V gene encodes CDR1 LNHNV and CDR2 YYDKDF (reference sequence). The CDR3 is 17 residues long. CDR3 nucleotide sequence: TGTGCCACCAGCTCCCCTCTCGGGGGGGTCGCCAATCAGCCCCAGCATTTT. Translation gives CATSSPLGGVANQPQHF. Filled out from reference TRBV15 and TRBJ1-5, the complete variable domain reads DAMVIQNPRYQVTQFGKPVTLSCSQTLNHNVMYWYQQKSSQAPKLLFHYYDKDFNNEADTPDNFQSRRPNTSFCFLDIRSPGLGDTAMYLCATSSPLGGVANQPQHFGDGTRLSIL.

V and J are TRBV15 and TRBJ2-5; 8 nucleotides agree with TRBD1. J lost 2 bases, V lost 8 bases, and 4 bases had no gene match. The CDR3 totals 13 residues. Germline CDR1 is LNHNV and CDR2 is YYDKDF (reference sequence). The CDR3 nucleotides are TGTGCCACCGGACAGGGTCCTCAAGAGACCCAGTACTTC. Translation: CATGQGPQETQYF.

V gene TRBV12-3 or TRBV12-4 combines with J gene TRBJ2-7, with 11 nucleotides matching TRBD2. V shed 2 bases and J 3 bases; nucleotides not matched to a gene: 12. This CDR3 is 18 amino acids long. CDR3 sequence (DNA): TGTGCCAGCAGTTTACCACTTTCTACCGGGACTAGCGGCTACGAGCAGTACTTC. As protein: CASSLPLSTGTSGYEQYF.

The sample holds many counts of this clonotype. The rearrangement links TRBV28 to TRBJ2-7; D might be TRBD1 or TRBD2, each matching 5 bases. V was cut by 4 bases and J by 4 bases, with 14 bases left in between. CDR1 and CDR2 (germline): MDHEN, SYDVKM. This CDR3 spans 14 amino acids. CDR3 DNA sequence: TGTGCCAGCAGTTCTACCGGGACCGGATACGAGCAGTACTTC. Amino acids: CASSSTGTGYEQYF.

In this sample, this clonotype turned up many times. J is TRBJ1-5 and V is TRBV19; D not resolved. Trimming cost V 1 base and J 2 bases, with 12 bases left between them. This CDR3 comprises 16 residues. CDR1 LNHDA and CDR2 SQIVND come from the germline V gene (reference sequence). CDR3: CASSIGTGGGNQPQHF. Written as DNA, the CDR3 is TGTGCCAGTAGTATAGGTACGGGAGGAGGCAATCAGCCCCAGCATTTT.

The chain has TRBV11-2 and TRBJ2-7; 10 nucleotides match TRBD2. CDR3 length equals 17 residues. J gave up 0 bases and V 5 bases, and 10 bases lay outside the gene matches. The germline CDR1 and CDR2 sequences are SGHAT and FQNNGV. In DNA form, the CDR3 reads TGTGCCAGCAGCCAGGGGGAACTAGCGGGACTCTCCTACGAGCAGTACTTC. This encodes CASSQGELAGLSYEQYF. The full variable domain, completed using reference TRBV11-2 and TRBJ2-7, is EAGVAQSPRYKIIEKRQSVAFWCNPISGHATLYWYQQILGQGPKLLIQFQNNGVVDDSQLPKDRFSAERLKGVDSTLKIQPAKLEDSAVYLCASSQGELAGLSYEQYFGPGTRLTVT.

This clonotype was counted many times. The chain is built from TRBV20-1 and TRBJ2-7, with TRBD1 identical over 8 bases. Germline values: CDR1 DFQATT, CDR2 SNEGSKA (reference sequence). The ends lost 5 bases at V and 3 bases at J; junction bases unmatched: 6. The CDR3 covers 13 residues. The DNA for the CDR3 is TGCAGTGCTGTCGGACAGGGATACTACGAGCAGTACTTC. This sequence encodes CSAVGQGYYEQYF.

This clonotype was seen at least ten times. The rearrangement joins TRBV28 to TRBJ2-7, with a tentative D call TRBD1 (5 bases). The CDR3 runs to 15 residues. Germline-derived CDR1 and CDR2 are MDHEN and SYDVKM. With 3 bases removed from V and 2 bases from J, the gap between germline ends came to 14 bases. The CDR3 DNA reads TGTGCCAGCAGTTTTAGACAGCCAACCCCCTACGAGCAGTACTTC. It encodes CASSFRQPTPYEQYF.

There are many counts of this clonotype. V usage is TRBV11-2 and J usage is TRBJ2-7; the D is unclear. Germline CDR1 is SGHAT and CDR2 is FQNNGV. Trimming shortened V by 0 bases and J by 7 bases, and 7 bases separated the two germline ends. The length of the CDR3 is 12 residues. CDR3 sequence: CASSLEVIEQYF. CDR3 nucleotide sequence: TGTGCCAGCAGCTTAGAGGTTATAGAGCAGTACTTC.

The chain combines TRBV6-1 with TRBJ1-2; perhaps TRBD1 as D (5 bases). Germline V gene sequence: CDR1 MNHNS, CDR2 SASEGT. V was shortened by 1 base and J by 0 bases, with 12 bases between the two germline ends. The CDR3 loop spans 16 amino acids. This CDR3 reads CASSEGGTRANYGYTF. The CDR3 coding sequence is TGTGCCAGCAGTGAAGGTGGGACGAGAGCTAACTATGGCTACACCTTC.

The chain uses TRBV6-2 or TRBV6-3 and TRBJ1-1; no reliable D call. The CDR3 consists of 14 residues. Germline values: CDR1 MNHEY, CDR2 SVGEGT. Trimming took off 6 bases at V and 6 bases at J, with 17 bases between the two ends. The CDR3 region has the DNA TGTGCCAGCAGCCTTCTTGTATCTACGGCTGAAGCTTTCTTT. Residues: CASSLLVSTAEAFF.

The gene calls are TRBV24-1 and TRBJ1-2, with TRBD1 as a possible D gene (5 bases). Per germline, CDR1 KGHDR and CDR2 SFDVKD. The ends were cut back, 4 bases at V and 5 bases at J, with 13 bases in the middle. CDR3 size: 14 residues. In DNA form, the CDR3 reads TGTGCCACCAGTGAGGGGGTCCAGACTTATGGCTACACCTTC. It translates to CATSEGVQTYGYTF.